This T cell receptor beta chain appears in the sequencing data of a study of CD8 T cells in Susac syndrome (dated 2019 in TCRdb). General notes on the study: Of the Susac syndrome patients who were sequenced, about 6 had clinically active disease and fewer than ten were in clinical remission. At blood withdrawal, Susac syndrome patients were either therapy-naive, taking corticosteroids (in some cases with IVIg as well), or taking IVIg alone. Repertoire sequencing was used to test whether CD8+ T cell activation and differentiation in Susac syndrome was antigen driven. Findings and caveats that apply to the study as a whole: The number of individuals in the TCR sequencing and HLA analysis was acknowledged as relatively small. The CD4+ T cell repertoire of patients with Susac syndrome showed no detectable clonal expansion.

Worth noting for this clonotype: No antigen is known for it. Base quality data are lacking; no much larger clone is found one base away.

Peripheral blood CD8+ and CD4+ T cells from healthy donors, Susac syndrome patients and multiple sclerosis patients were profiled by high-throughput TCR beta sequencing. Susac syndrome patients met recently defined diagnostic criteria for definite or probable disease. Bulk CD8+ and CD4+ T cells were purified by magnetic negative isolation, whereas CD8+ TEMRA cells were enriched by FACS. Blood was drawn into EDTA tubes, processed within 24 hours, and PBMCs were isolated by density gradient centrifugation. PBMCs intended for TCR sequencing were cryopreserved in liquid nitrogen and thawed later in a water bath at 37 degrees C. A purity of at least 90% was achieved for sorted or isolated CD4+, CD8+ and CD8+ TEMRA cells. Unmatched junction bases come to 3, with V trimmed by 6 bases and J by 6 bases. Counted from cysteine to phenylalanine, this CDR3 has 14 amino acids. Only the CDR3 portion is preserved as DNA: 42 bases, with reading frame beginning at the first base.

RNA was extracted using the RNeasy kit, and about 0.45 to 1 ug of the RNA was reverse transcribed with random hexamers. TCR beta CDR3 regions were amplified with the immunoSEQ multiplex PCR assay covering 54 Vbeta and 13 Jbeta segments. Bias from PCR amplification was corrected by using a synthetic template baseline for primer optimization and for computational correction. On the authors' methods: Reads were assigned to V, D and J genes according to IMGT and analyzed in immunoSEQ Analyzer, with only productive sequences retained. Clonality was computed as one minus Shannon entropy normalized by log2 of the number of productive unique sequences. For each patient and control, public and private clones were evaluated within the 100 most prevalent clones. Susac-specific clones were defined as absent from healthy and MS cohorts, around 980 published viral clones and other ImmuneACCESS disease sequences. Clones were called with MiXCR by TCRdb after fastp trimmed the public reads at Q25, and only in-frame beta chains were retained. Rows with a matching CDR3 protein are joined into one entry that keeps the most common DNA and genes. The V and J calls reflect TCRdb's pipeline rather than the authors' work. This sample has approximately 190,000 distinct CDR3 sequences in its table, and roughly 95% of those were observed once. In total, the top ten clones hold more than 0.08% of the sample.

Sequences were obtained from CD4+ T cells from PBMCs. The chain was built from TRBV12-3 or TRBV12-4 and TRBJ1-6, with 9 bases aligning to TRBD1. The origin of this receptor is a human donor with Susac syndrome. Read as DNA, the sequence is TGTGCCAGCAGCGGGACAGGGACTAATTCACCCCTCCACTTT. Translated, it reads CASSGTGTNSPLHF.